One T cell receptor (beta chain) is described in this entry. Its antigen is as yet unknown. This sample stems from a study of OX40 agonist ivuxolimab in advanced cancers. Across the whole study: People in dose escalation had one of these cancers: hepatocellular carcinoma, melanoma, renal cell or head and neck cancer. Prior anti-PD-1, anti-PD-L1 or anti-CTLA-4 therapy did not bar entry, and more than 35% had some.

Measured with immunoSEQ multiplex PCR; TCRdb has only the in-frame clones, and not every one. Here the sample spans 75,000 to 100,000 clones, 65% to 90% being singletons. With autoimmune disease history or systemic immunosuppression, patients were excluded. Whole-study findings and limits: The mean number of expanded clones was higher in CD8+ T cells than in CD4+.

Germline V lookup: CDR1 SGHTA, CDR2 FQGTGA. V lost 3 bases and J lost 7, with 12 bases in between. CDR3 length equals 14 residues. The chain has TRBV7-3 and TRBJ2-2; D is perhaps TRBD1 (5 bases). The clonotype was recovered from an adult with an advanced solid tumor such as melanoma, head and neck, liver or kidney cancer. Here the sequenced sample was CD4+ or CD8+ T cells sorted from blood, taken in a trial of the OX40 agonist ivuxolimab. CDR3 sequence: CASSFSGFDGELFF. Here the CDR3 DNA reads TGTGCCAGCAGCTTTTCAGGGTTTGACGGGGAGCTGTTTTTT.